A single sample gave rise to the 25 T cell receptor beta chains below, sequenced in a study of T-cell memory formation after mild COVID-19. One entry per CDR3 protein results from TCRdb running MiXCR on the 5' RACE reads. The sample holds hundreds of thousands of distinct CDR3 sequences, roughly 20% seen once. The sample was PBMCs or a T cell subset sorted from them (not recorded which). The receptors derive from an adult woman who had mild COVID-19 (a few samples of this study predate the infection). Cell type and time point are not known.

This clonotype has just a few counts. The V gene is TRBV5-1, the J gene TRBJ1-3; the D is unclear. Germline values: CDR1 SGHRS, CDR2 YFSETQ. The CDR3 consists of 14 residues. V was shortened by 2 bases and J by 4 bases, with 10 bases between the two germline ends. In nucleotides, the CDR3 is TGCGCCAGCAGCTTACAGCCTCTGGGAAACACCATATATTTT. Residues: CASSLQPLGNTIYF.

The chain recombines TRBV14 with TRBJ2-2, with D perhaps given as TRBD1 or TRBD2 (5 bases each). V lost 4 bases, J lost 2 bases, and 14 bases lay in between. This CDR3 contains 16 residues. CDR1 is SGHDN and CDR2 is FVKESK in the germline V gene. The DNA of the CDR3 is TGTGCCAGCAGCCGAGGGGCCCCTATCAACACCGGGGAGCTGTTTTTT. It translates to CASSRGAPINTGELFF.

The rearrangement uses TRBV24-1 and TRBJ1-1, with D possibly matching TRBD1 (5 bases). Germline loops: CDR1 KGHDR, CDR2 SFDVKD. V lost 3 bases and J 4 bases, leaving 8 bases between the germline ends. This CDR3 has 13 residues. The CDR3 DNA reads as TGTGCCACCAGTGATCGCAGGGTCACTGAAGCTTTCTTT. This codes for CATSDRRVTEAFF.

This clonotype was counted once. The J gene is TRBJ1-4, the V gene TRBV7-2; 7 positions match TRBD1. With 6 bases clipped from V and 4 bases from J, the junction kept 8 bases outside the gene matches. This CDR3 spans 15 amino acids. Germline V gives CDR1 SGHTA, CDR2 FQGNSA. CDR3 in amino acids: CASRGLGGLNEKLFF. Here the CDR3 DNA reads TGTGCCAGCAGGGGATTAGGGGGCCTTAATGAAAAACTGTTTTTT.

The genes are TRBV18 and TRBJ1-6; D not certain. This CDR3 is 14 amino acids long. Trimming shortened V by 2 bases and J by 5 bases, and 7 bases separated the two germline ends. Germline assignment: CDR1 KGHSH and CDR2 LQKENI. As DNA, the CDR3 is TGTGCCAGCTCACCAGGCCGCAATAATTCACCCCTCCACTTT. Translation gives CASSPGRNNSPLHF.

The sample holds a few counts of this clonotype. The gene calls are TRBV6-5 and TRBJ1-2; tentatively, D is TRBD1 (6 bases). Trimming took 2 bases from V and 8 from J, leaving 15 bases between them. Germline V lookup: CDR1 MNHEY, CDR2 SVGAGI. This CDR3 has 14 amino acids. The CDR3 DNA reads as TGTGCCAGCAGTTACATCCAACAGGGCTTGGGCTACACCTTC. It encodes CASSYIQQGLGYTF.

The genes are TRBV11-2 and TRBJ2-5; D is unresolved. Trimming cost V 5 bases and J 5 bases, with 9 bases left between them. Germline CDR1 and CDR2: SGHAT and FQNNGV. The CDR3 consists of 12 residues. The DNA of the CDR3 is TGTGCCAGCAGCCTGCCGACGGAGACCCAGTACTTC. Protein sequence: CASSLPTETQYF.

The chain carries TRBV7-9 and TRBJ2-3, with 11 bases identical to TRBD2. V lost 2 bases, J lost 2 bases, and 6 bases stayed unmatched. This CDR3 comprises 17 residues. Germline CDR1 and CDR2: SEHNR and FQNEAQ (reference sequence). The CDR3 bases are TGTGCCAGCAGCTTACCGACTAGCGGGATCCCCACAGATACGCAGTATTTT. Its protein product is CASSLPTSGIPTDTQYF.

The chain links TRBV7-2 to TRBJ2-3, with TRBD2 matching 8 bases. The CDR3 spans 15 residues. Germline V gene sequence: CDR1 SGHTA, CDR2 FQGNSA. V lost 5 bases to trimming and J lost 6 bases; unmatched junction nucleotides: 10. DNA for the CDR3: TGTGCCAGCAGCGCTATAAGCGGGAGTAGGGATACGCAGTATTTT. Residues: CASSAISGSRDTQYF. Looking up the rest from reference TRBV7-2 and TRBJ2-3 gives the full variable domain: GAGVSQSPSNKVTEKGKDVELRCDPISGHTALYWYRQSLGQGLEFLIYFQGNSAPDKSGLPSDRFSAERTGGSVSTLTIQRTQQEDSAVYLCASSAISGSRDTQYFGPGTRLTVL.

This chain joins TRBV10-3 and TRBJ2-5; tentatively, D is TRBD1 or TRBD2 (5 bases each). The ends were cut back, 3 bases at V and 4 bases at J, with 15 bases in the middle. The germline V gene has CDR1 ENHRY and CDR2 SYGVKD. The CDR3 is 15 residues long. CDR3 sequence reads: CAISDPAWGLETQYF. Written as DNA, the CDR3 is TGTGCCATCAGTGACCCTGCCTGGGGGTTAGAGACCCAGTACTTC.

The rearrangement uses TRBV3-1 and TRBJ1-1; D is unresolved. Looked up from germline, CDR1 is LGHDT and CDR2 is YNNKEL (reference sequence). The CDR3 is 12 residues long. V lost 4 bases and J lost 8, with 11 bases in between. The CDR3 protein is CASSLLNLEAFF. The CDR3 DNA sequence: TGTGCCAGCAGCCTCCTCAACTTAGAAGCTTTCTTT.

The V gene is TRBV7-9, the J gene TRBJ2-7; no definite D call. Germline-derived CDR1 and CDR2 are SEHNR and FQNEAQ (reference sequence). The CDR3 loop spans 12 amino acids. Trimming stripped 3 bases from V and 3 bases from J, with 6 bases between. CDR3 coding DNA: TGTGCCAGCAGCTTGGGGTTCTACGAGCAGTACTTC. As protein: CASSLGFYEQYF.

This clonotype was detected only a few times. This rearrangement joins TRBV14 to TRBJ2-7; no reliable D call. Germline CDR1 SGHDN, CDR2 FVKESK. V lost 4 bases and J lost 3, with 7 bases in between. CDR3 length: 12 amino acids. The CDR3 DNA reads TGTGCCAGCAGCCGGGTCCGCTACGAGCAGTACTTC. This gives the protein CASSRVRYEQYF. Full variable domain (missing parts from reference TRBV14 and TRBJ2-7): EAGVTQFPSHSVIEKGQTVTLRCDPISGHDNLYWYRRVMGKEIKFLLHFVKESKQDESGMPNNRFLAERTGGTYSTLKVQPAELEDSGVYFCASSRVRYEQYFGPGTRLTVT.

This clonotype was counted a few times. The chain combines TRBV12-3 or TRBV12-4 with TRBJ2-3; possibly TRBD2 for D (6 bases). This CDR3 has 15 amino acids. Trimming pared 6 bases from V and 2 bases from J, leaving 15 bases between. The chain's CDR3 is CASSPPSGDTDTQYF. The DNA of the CDR3 is TGTGCCAGCAGCCCCCCCTCGGGGGACACAGATACGCAGTATTTT.

This clonotype was seen more than once but under ten times. The V gene is TRBV27, the J gene TRBJ1-6; 7 nucleotides agree with TRBD1. Trimming at V came to 9 bases and at J to 8 bases, leaving 7 bases not matched to a gene. This CDR3 has 13 residues. Germline CDR1 is MNHEY and CDR2 is SMNVEV (reference sequence). For the CDR3, the DNA is TGTGCCAGGTCCTACACAGGGGATTCACCCCTCCACTTT. Translated, it gives CARSYTGDSPLHF.

The rearrangement links TRBV7-9 to TRBJ2-7; no firm D call. This CDR3 spans 14 amino acids. Germline V gene sequence: CDR1 SEHNR, CDR2 FQNEAQ (reference sequence). Between the trimmed V and J ends, which lost 2 bases and 4 bases, there was a span of 12 bases. CDR3 coding DNA: TGTGCCAGCAGCTTAAGCCAGGTCAGGTACGAGCAGTACTTC. Translating it yields CASSLSQVRYEQYF.

In this sample, this clonotype turned up a few times. The chain combines TRBV4-2 with TRBJ2-1; D ambiguous. CDR3 length equals 14 residues. Trimming cost V 4 bases and J 8 bases, with 15 bases left between them. Germline CDR1 LGHNA, CDR2 YNFKEQ. CDR3 sequence reads: CASSPPGRPDEQFF. DNA for the CDR3: TGTGCCAGCAGCCCCCCAGGTAGACCGGATGAGCAGTTCTTC.

The rearrangement links TRBV24-1 to TRBJ2-7; the D gene is possibly TRBD2 (5 bases). With 5 bases removed from V and 2 bases from J, the gap between germline ends came to 12 bases. This CDR3 region has 14 residues. Germline V gene lookup returns CDR1 KGHDR and CDR2 SFDVKD. CDR3 bases: TGTGCCACCAGTGGAGCGGATACCCCCTACGAGCAGTACTTC. Protein sequence: CATSGADTPYEQYF.

About this clonotype: One junction end does not reproduce the germline sequence, and a read error may be involved. The chain uses TRBV30 and TRBJ1-2; tentatively, D is TRBD1 (5 bases). CDR3 length: 11 amino acids. In germline, CDR1 is GTSNPN, CDR2 SVGIG (reference sequence). The CDR3 DNA reads TGTGCCTGGAGGTCCGGGACCGCGAACGACTTC. The encoded protein is CAWRSGTANDF.

This chain uses TRBV28 with TRBJ1-1; D is perhaps TRBD1 (5 bases). This CDR3 is 18 amino acids long. Trimming cost V 10 bases and J 3 bases, with 30 bases left between them. Germline V CDR1 and CDR2: MDHEN, SYDVKM. CDR3 loop: CATHPLRPPPRGDTEAFF. For the CDR3, the DNA is TGTGCCACCCATCCACTCCGACCTCCACCCCGGGGGGACACTGAAGCTTTCTTT.

This clonotype was seen a few times. The chain has TRBV30 and TRBJ2-1; D gene unclear. The CDR3 covers 13 residues. Germline assignment: CDR1 GTSNPN and CDR2 SVGIG (reference sequence). V dropped 3 bases and J dropped 6 bases, with 12 bases sitting between them. CDR3 amino acids: CAWRGEDVNEQFF. CDR3 nucleotides: TGTGCCTGGAGAGGCGAGGACGTCAATGAGCAGTTCTTC.

This clonotype appeared a few times. V and J are TRBV9 and TRBJ2-3; D possibly corresponds to TRBD2 (6 bases). This CDR3 spans 16 amino acids. The V gene lost 4 bases and the J gene lost 3 bases, with 18 bases spanning the gap. Per germline, CDR1 SGDLS and CDR2 YYNGEE. CDR3 residues: CASSPRGRGRTDTQYF. The CDR3 bases are TGTGCCAGCAGCCCCCGAGGGCGGGGTCGGACAGATACGCAGTATTTT.

In this sample, this clonotype turned up a few times. The chain is built from TRBV5-5 and TRBJ1-2, with 8 bases identical to TRBD1. This CDR3 comprises 13 residues. Germline CDR1 SGHKS, CDR2 YYEKEE (reference sequence). V gave up 4 bases and J gave up 7 bases; unmatched junction bases: 6. The CDR3 coding sequence is TGTGCCAGCAGCGCGACAGGGGATGGTGGCTACACCTTC. The encoded protein is CASSATGDGGYTF.

The J gene is TRBJ2-7, the V gene TRBV5-4; tentatively, D is TRBD1 or TRBD2 (5 bases each). CDR3 length: 15 amino acids. Per germline, CDR1 SGHNT and CDR2 YYREEE (reference sequence). The V end was cut by 0 bases, the J end by 7 bases, with 17 bases between. In DNA form, the CDR3 reads TGTGCCAGCAGCTTGGGGGACCTCATCGAGGAGGAGCAGTACTTC. Amino acids: CASSLGDLIEEEQYF.

The chain combines TRBV21-1 with TRBJ1-1; the D call TRBD1 from the table was never checked on the DNA. TRBV21-1 is annotated as a pseudogene. This CDR3 has 19 amino acids. The CDR3: CASSKERETGGLENTEAFF. CDR3 nucleotide sequence: TGTGCCAGCAGCAAAGAGCGCGAGACAGGGGGACTAGAGAACACTGAAGCTTTCTTT.